The 23 T cell receptor beta chains presented below share a single source sample, sequenced in a study of OX40 agonist ivuxolimab in advanced cancers. Produced via immunoSEQ multiplex PCR; TCRdb's table is partial and in-frame only. This table has about 76,000 clones, just under 85% appearing once. The source was CD4+ or CD8+ T cells sorted from blood, collected in a trial of the OX40 agonist ivuxolimab. The receptor set was obtained from an adult with an advanced solid tumor such as melanoma, head and neck, liver or kidney cancer.

The chain combines TRBV11-2 with TRBJ1-4; unclear D gene. The CDR3 loop spans 15 amino acids. From germline, CDR1 is SGHAT and CDR2 FQNNGV. The V and J ends lost 1 base and 9 bases respectively, with 15 bases between them. The CDR3 coding sequence is TGTGCCAGCAGCTTAGTCGGCTTACCAAATAAAAAACTGTTTTTT. Translation: CASSLVGLPNKKLFF.

The chain carries TRBV6-1 and TRBJ2-3, with a possible D match to TRBD1 (6 bases). Germline V gene data show CDR1 as MNHNS and CDR2 as SASEGT. The CDR3 spans 14 residues. V gave up 4 bases and J gave up 1 base, with 9 bases separating them. The CDR3 reads CASSGQARTDTQYF. In nucleotides, the CDR3 is TGTGCCAGCAGTGGACAGGCCCGCACAGATACGCAGTATTTT.

The chain has TRBV30 and TRBJ2-7, with D uncertain. The CDR3 has 11 amino acids. V was cut by 3 bases and J by 6 bases, with 9 bases left in between. Germline V gene lookup returns CDR1 GTSNPN and CDR2 SVGIG (reference sequence). DNA of the CDR3: TGTGCCTGGAGAACCCTGCTCGAGCAGTACTTC. Translation: CAWRTLLEQYF. Based on the CDR3 plus reference TRBV30 and TRBJ2-7, the full variable domain is SQTIHQWPATLVQPVGSPLSLECTVEGTSNPNLYWYRQAAGRGLQLLFYSVGIGQISSEVPQNLSASRPQDRQFILSSKKLLLSDSGFYLCAWRTLLEQYFGPGTRLTVT.

This clone was observed once. The rearrangement links TRBV27 to TRBJ1-1, with 7 bases that match TRBD1. The CDR3 runs to 13 residues. The germline gives CDR1 MNHEY, CDR2 SMNVEV (reference sequence). Unmatched junction bases numbered 6, after V lost 3 bases and J lost 8 bases. The CDR3 DNA sequence: TGTGCCAGCAGTTTCGAAGGGGGCGAGGAAGCTTTCTTT. Amino acid sequence: CASSFEGGEEAFF.

The rearrangement links TRBV7-7 to TRBJ2-3; no firm D call. V lost 5 bases to trimming and J lost 2 bases, with 8 bases between them. Germline V gene data show CDR1 as SSHAT and CDR2 as FNYEAQ (reference sequence). This CDR3 has 13 residues. Written as DNA, the CDR3 is TGTGCCAGCAGCCGCAGTATCACAGATACGCAGTATTTT. Its protein is CASSRSITDTQYF.

This clone appeared once. The V gene is TRBV7-3, the J gene TRBJ1-1; D ambiguous. V lost 5 bases, J lost 3 bases, and 13 bases lay in between. In germline, CDR1 is SGHTA, CDR2 FQGTGA. The CDR3 extends over 14 amino acids. DNA for the CDR3: TGTGCCAGCAGCCCCCAGTCCGGACACACTGAAGCTTTCTTT. Its translation: CASSPQSGHTEAFF.

J is TRBJ2-5 and V is TRBV6-1, with 11 nucleotides matching TRBD2. From germline, CDR1 is MNHNS and CDR2 SASEGT. This CDR3 is built from 14 residues. With V trimmed by 8 bases and J by 5 bases, 7 bases remained unmatched. The CDR3 is CASGTSGRFETQYF. CDR3 coding DNA: TGTGCCAGCGGAACTAGCGGGAGATTTGAGACCCAGTACTTC.

V gene TRBV11-2 combines with J gene TRBJ2-7; perhaps TRBD2 as D (5 bases). The CDR3 spans 16 residues. Trimming took 5 bases from V and 3 from J, leaving 20 bases between them. In germline, CDR1 is SGHAT, CDR2 FQNNGV. CDR3 sequence (DNA): TGTGCCAGCAGCCCAGGTAGTACGGACGGGAACTACGAGCAGTACTTC. Its protein is CASSPGSTDGNYEQYF. Combining the CDR3 with reference TRBV11-2 and TRBJ2-7 gives the whole variable domain EAGVAQSPRYKIIEKRQSVAFWCNPISGHATLYWYQQILGQGPKLLIQFQNNGVVDDSQLPKDRFSAERLKGVDSTLKIQPAKLEDSAVYLCASSPGSTDGNYEQYFGPGTRLTVT.

Only a few counts were recorded for this clone. The CDR3 bases are TGTGCCAGCAGCTCCGGACAGGGGGGAGATCAGCAGTACTTC. This gives the protein CASSSGQGGDQQYF. The chain has TRBV7-9 and TRBJ2-7, with TRBD1 matching over 10 bases. Germline assignment: CDR1 SEHNR and CDR2 FQNEAQ (reference sequence). CDR3 length: 14 amino acids. With 4 bases clipped from V and 8 bases from J, the junction kept 8 bases outside the gene matches.

The V call is TRBV7-3, the J call TRBJ2-1; 15 positions match TRBD2. The CDR3 length is 15 residues. Trimming at V came to 5 bases and at J to 14 bases, leaving 10 bases not matched to a gene. Per germline, CDR1 SGHTA and CDR2 FQGTGA. Written as DNA, the CDR3 is TGTGCCAGCAGCCCCGGACTAGCGGGGGGGCGGGCCAAGTTCTTC. It yields the protein CASSPGLAGGRAKFF.

The gene calls are TRBV18 and TRBJ2-2; D gene ambiguous. Looked up from germline, CDR1 is KGHSH and CDR2 is LQKENI. The CDR3 extends over 13 amino acids. V lost 4 bases and J 6 bases, leaving 9 bases between the germline ends. CDR3 bases: TGTGCCAGCTCACGTAGCCCGTCCGGGGAGCTGTTTTTT. Protein: CASSRSPSGELFF.

The J gene is TRBJ1-1, the V gene TRBV7-9; the match to TRBD1 covers 8 bases. With 4 bases clipped from V and 3 bases from J, the junction kept 7 bases outside the gene matches. CDR1 is SEHNR, CDR2 FQNEAQ, per germline (reference sequence). The CDR3 loop spans 15 amino acids. This chain's CDR3 is CASSSGTGFYTEAFF. The CDR3 bases are TGTGCCAGCAGCTCGGGGACAGGATTCTACACTGAAGCTTTCTTT.

The chain uses TRBV6-6 and TRBJ2-7, with TRBD2 identical over 8 bases. V was pared by 8 bases and J by 5 bases, with 17 bases of the junction left unmatched. The CDR3 runs 16 residues. CDR1 is MNHNY and CDR2 is SVGAGI in the germline V gene (reference sequence). The CDR3 loop is CASGSSRTAGDHEQYF. The CDR3 DNA reads as TGTGCCAGCGGCTCATCCCGGACAGCGGGGGACCACGAGCAGTACTTC.

V and J are TRBV7-9 and TRBJ1-2; no definite D call. Germline V gene lookup returns CDR1 SEHNR and CDR2 FQNEAQ (reference sequence). The V gene lost 7 bases and the J gene lost 3 bases, with 12 bases spanning the gap. The length of the CDR3 is 13 residues. The chain's CDR3 is CASTQTGDYGYTF. The CDR3 DNA reads as TGTGCCAGCACCCAAACCGGGGACTATGGCTACACCTTC.

J is TRBJ2-6 and V is TRBV30, with 9 bases fitting TRBD1. The ends lost 3 bases at V and 4 bases at J; junction bases unmatched: 10. CDR3 length: 17 amino acids. Germline loops: CDR1 GTSNPN, CDR2 SVGIG (reference sequence). The CDR3 protein is CAWRRRQGVGGANVLTF. CDR3 nucleotides: TGTGCCTGGAGAAGGCGACAGGGGGTGGGAGGGGCCAACGTCCTGACTTTC.

This chain uses TRBV27 with TRBJ2-1, with 8 bases matching TRBD1. CDR1 is MNHEY and CDR2 is SMNVEV in the germline V gene (reference sequence). This CDR3 has 15 residues. J gave up 4 bases and V 3 bases, and 5 bases lay outside the gene matches. The CDR3, as DNA: TGTGCCAGCAGTTTTCGGACAGGGACTTACAATGAGCAGTTCTTC. Translating it yields CASSFRTGTYNEQFF.

This clone was seen a single time. The rearrangement uses TRBV19 and TRBJ1-1; no firm D call. Trimming pared 0 bases from V and 0 bases from J, leaving 20 bases between. CDR1 LNHDA and CDR2 SQIVND come from the germline V gene (reference sequence). The CDR3 length is 19 residues. Written as DNA, the CDR3 is TGTGCCAGTAGTATAGATCAGCGTAGGAGTTCTTCCATGAACACTGAAGCTTTCTTT. Its translation is CASSIDQRRSSSMNTEAFF. The variable domain in full, with the rest retrieved from reference TRBV19 and TRBJ1-1, is DGGITQSPKYLFRKEGQNVTLSCEQNLNHDAMYWYRQDPGQGLRLIYYSQIVNDFQKGDIAEGYSVSREKKESFPLTVTSAQKNPTAFYLCASSIDQRRSSSMNTEAFFGQGTRLTVV.

The rearrangement joins TRBV9 to TRBJ2-3, with 9 bases lining up with TRBD1. Germline V gives CDR1 SGDLS, CDR2 YYNGEE. The junction had 5 bases not matched to a gene; V was cut back by 3 bases and J by 0 bases. This CDR3 contains 16 residues. The CDR3 DNA sequence: TGTGCCAGCAGCGGTCACAGGGGGCCTAGCACAGATACGCAGTATTTT. As protein: CASSGHRGPSTDTQYF.

The gene calls are TRBV6-5 and TRBJ1-2; a possible D gene is TRBD1 (5 bases). Germline CDR1 reads MNHEY; CDR2 reads SVGAGI. Trimming took 0 bases from V and 4 from J, leaving 9 bases between them. The CDR3 sequence is 14 residues long. Written as DNA, the CDR3 is TGTGCCAGCAGTTACTCGAGGGACCTCTATGGCTACACCTTC. Its protein is CASSYSRDLYGYTF.

This clone has at least ten counts. V is TRBV19 and J is TRBJ1-2; D call uncertain. Trimming shortened V by 4 bases and J by 4 bases, and 10 bases separated the two germline ends. The CDR3 covers 13 residues. The V gene's germline CDR1 is LNHDA and CDR2 SQIVND (reference sequence). CDR3 bases: TGTGCCAGTAGTACGGTACAATCCTATGGCTACACCTTC. Translated: CASSTVQSYGYTF.

As regards this clone: Other DNA sequences in the same sample also yield this CDR3. The V call is TRBV7-2, the J call TRBJ2-2; TRBD1 matches 9 bases. The CDR3 contains 14 residues. Germline CDR1 is SGHTA and CDR2 is FQGNSA. V was clipped by 6 bases and J by 8 bases; unmatched bases: 7. CDR3 bases: TGTGCCAGCAGTTTACAGGGGGCGGGTGGGGAGCTGTTTTTT. Protein product: CASSLQGAGGELFF.

The chain joins TRBV7-2 to TRBJ2-5; D is tentatively TRBD1 or TRBD2 (6 bases each). The CDR3 extends over 15 amino acids. Trimming stripped 5 bases from V and 4 bases from J, with 17 bases between. Germline CDR1 reads SGHTA; CDR2 reads FQGNSA. CDR3 loop: CASSATGGTGETQYF. The CDR3 bases are TGTGCCAGCAGCGCCACCGGGGGCACTGGAGAGACCCAGTACTTC.

CDR3 bases: TGTGCCAGCAGCGCGGGGGCGCGGGTTGCGGGGGATGGTACTGAAGCTTTCTTT. Amino acid sequence: CASSAGARVAGDGTEAFF. The rearrangement joins TRBV9 to TRBJ1-1; maybe TRBD1 (6 bases). The CDR3 is 18 residues long. From germline, CDR1 is SGDLS and CDR2 YYNGEE. V lost 3 bases and J 5 bases, leaving 26 bases between the germline ends.